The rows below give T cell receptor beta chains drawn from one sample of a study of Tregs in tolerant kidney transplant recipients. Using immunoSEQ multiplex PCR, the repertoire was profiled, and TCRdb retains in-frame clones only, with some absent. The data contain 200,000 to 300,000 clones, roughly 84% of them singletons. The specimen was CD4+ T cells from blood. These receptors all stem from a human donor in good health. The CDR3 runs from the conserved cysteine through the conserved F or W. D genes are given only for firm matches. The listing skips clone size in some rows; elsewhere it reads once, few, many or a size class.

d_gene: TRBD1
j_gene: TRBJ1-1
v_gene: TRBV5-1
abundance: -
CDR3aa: CASSSLGGQPEAFF
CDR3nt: TGCGCCAGCAGTTCCTTAGGGGGACAGCCTGAAGCTTTCTTT

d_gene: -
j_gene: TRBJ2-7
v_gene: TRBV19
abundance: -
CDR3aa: CASSIGQAAYEQYF
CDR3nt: TGTGCCAGTAGTATCGGCCAGGCCGCCTACGAGCAGTACTTC

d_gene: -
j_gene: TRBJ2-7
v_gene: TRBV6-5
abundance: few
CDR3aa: CASSYHRNKKNEQYF
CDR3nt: TGTGCCAGCAGTTACCACAGGAATAAAAAAAACGAGCAGTACTTC

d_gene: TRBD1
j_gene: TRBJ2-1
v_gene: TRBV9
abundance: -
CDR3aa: CASSVAPSGGAEEQFF
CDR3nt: TGTGCCAGCAGCGTAGCGCCCTCAGGGGGCGCCGAAGAGCAGTTCTTC

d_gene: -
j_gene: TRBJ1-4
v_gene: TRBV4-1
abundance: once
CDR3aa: CASSPRLQATNEKLFF
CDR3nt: TGCGCCAGCAGCCCACGCTTACAGGCAACTAATGAAAAACTGTTTTTT

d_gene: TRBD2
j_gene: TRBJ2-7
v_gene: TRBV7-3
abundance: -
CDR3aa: CASSPTRTSVYEQYF
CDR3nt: TGTGCCAGCAGCCCCACTCGGACTAGTGTTTACGAGCAGTACTTC

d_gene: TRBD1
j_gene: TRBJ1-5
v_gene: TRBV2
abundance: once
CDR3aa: CASSATGGQGPQHF
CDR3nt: TGTGCCAGCAGCGCTACAGGGGGGCAAGGGCCCCAGCATTTT

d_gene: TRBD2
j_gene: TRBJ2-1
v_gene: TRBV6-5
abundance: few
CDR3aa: CASSPALGAGEFF
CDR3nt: TGTGCCAGCAGCCCCGCCTTGGGAGCGGGGGAGTTCTTC

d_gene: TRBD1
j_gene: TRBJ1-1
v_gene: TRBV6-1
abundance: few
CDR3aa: CASSRQGANTEAFF
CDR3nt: TGTGCCAGCAGTCGACAGGGGGCGAACACTGAAGCTTTCTTT

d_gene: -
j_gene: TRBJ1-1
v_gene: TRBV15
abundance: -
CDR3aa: CATSRELMRYPVAFF
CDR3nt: TGTGCCACCAGCAGAGAGCTCATGAGGTATCCCGTTGCTTTCTTT

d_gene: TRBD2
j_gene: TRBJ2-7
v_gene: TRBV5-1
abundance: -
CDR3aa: CASSLVASGASYEQYF
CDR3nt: TGCGCCAGCAGCTTGGTGGCTAGCGGGGCCTCCTACGAGCAGTACTTC

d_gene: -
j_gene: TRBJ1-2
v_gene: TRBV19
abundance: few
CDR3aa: CASSHPYLPEGGYTF
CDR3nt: TGTGCCAGTAGTCACCCGTACCTCCCCGAAGGGGGCTACACCTTC

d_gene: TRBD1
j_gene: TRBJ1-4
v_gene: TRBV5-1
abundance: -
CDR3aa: CASSVQGAANEKLFF
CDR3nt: TGCGCCAGCAGCGTACAGGGGGCGGCTAATGAAAAACTGTTTTTT

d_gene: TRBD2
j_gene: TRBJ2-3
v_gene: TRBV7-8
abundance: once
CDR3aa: CASSLRTSGSGDTQYF
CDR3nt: TGTGCCAGCAGCCTCCGGACTAGCGGGAGCGGTGATACGCAGTATTTT

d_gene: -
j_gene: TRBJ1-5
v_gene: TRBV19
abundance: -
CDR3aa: CASQRKAVGQPQHF
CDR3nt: TGTGCCAGTCAGAGGAAAGCGGTTGGTCAGCCCCAGCATTTT

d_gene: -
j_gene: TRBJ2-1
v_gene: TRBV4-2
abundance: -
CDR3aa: CASSQEGAGTLYNEQFF
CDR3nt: TGTGCCAGCAGCCAAGAGGGAGCCGGAACTCTGTACAATGAGCAGTTCTTC

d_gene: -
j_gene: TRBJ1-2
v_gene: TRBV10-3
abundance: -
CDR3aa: CAISESNREGGYTF
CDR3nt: TGTGCCATCAGTGAGTCGAACAGGGAAGGCGGCTACACCTTC

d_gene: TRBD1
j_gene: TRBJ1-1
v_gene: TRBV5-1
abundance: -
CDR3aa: CASRTGTGTNTEAFF
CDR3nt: TGCGCCAGCAGGACCGGGACAGGGACAAACACTGAAGCTTTCTTT

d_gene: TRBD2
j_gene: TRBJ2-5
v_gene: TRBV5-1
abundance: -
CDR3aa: CASSLRLAGAETQYF
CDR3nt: TGCGCCAGCAGCTTGAGACTAGCGGGAGCAGAGACCCAGTACTTC

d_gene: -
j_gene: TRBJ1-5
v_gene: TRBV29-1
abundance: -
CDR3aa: CSVGDASNQPQHF
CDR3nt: TGCAGCGTTGGAGACGCGAGCAATCAGCCCCAGCATTTT

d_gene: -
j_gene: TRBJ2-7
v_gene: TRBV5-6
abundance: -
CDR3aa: CASTLGGYEQYF
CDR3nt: TGTGCCAGCACCCTGGGGGGCTACGAGCAGTACTTC

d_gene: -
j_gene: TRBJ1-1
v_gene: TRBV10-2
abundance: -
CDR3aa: CASRVPAVTEAFF
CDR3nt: TGCGCCAGCAGAGTTCCGGCTGTCACTGAAGCTTTCTTT

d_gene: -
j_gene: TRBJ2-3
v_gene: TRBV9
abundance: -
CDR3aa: CASRYLRPGGSSTDTQYF
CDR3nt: TGTGCCAGCAGGTACCTCAGGCCCGGGGGCTCTAGCACAGATACGCAGTATTTT

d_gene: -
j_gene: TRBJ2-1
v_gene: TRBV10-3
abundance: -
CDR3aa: CAISESTGGRRHEQFF
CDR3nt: TGTGCCATCAGTGAGTCTACCGGGGGGCGTAGACATGAGCAGTTCTTC

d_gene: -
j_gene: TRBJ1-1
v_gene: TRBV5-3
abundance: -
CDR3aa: CARGGSFYMNTEAFF
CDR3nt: TGTGCCAGAGGCGGGAGTTTTTATATGAACACTGAAGCTTTCTTT

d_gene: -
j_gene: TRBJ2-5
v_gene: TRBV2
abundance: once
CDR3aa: CASISTVRGSQETQYF
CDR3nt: TGTGCCAGCATTTCGACAGTCCGGGGATCCCAAGAGACCCAGTACTTC

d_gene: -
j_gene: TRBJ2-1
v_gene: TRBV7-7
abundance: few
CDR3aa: CASSSLGPNNEQFF
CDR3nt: TGTGCCAGCAGCAGCCTGGGGCCTAACAATGAGCAGTTCTTC

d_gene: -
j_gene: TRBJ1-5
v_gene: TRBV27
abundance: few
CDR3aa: CASSSWVGLQPQHF
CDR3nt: TGTGCCAGCAGTTCCTGGGTGGGACTTCAGCCCCAGCATTTT

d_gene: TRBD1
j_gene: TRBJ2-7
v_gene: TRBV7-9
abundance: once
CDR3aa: CASSPRTGGSYEQYF
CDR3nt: TGTGCCAGCAGCCCCCGGACAGGGGGTTCCTACGAGCAGTACTTC

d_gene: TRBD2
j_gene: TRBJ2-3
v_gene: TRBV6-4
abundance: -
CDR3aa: CASSRDYTDTQYF
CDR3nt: TGTGCCAGCAGTAGGGACTACACAGATACGCAGTATTTT

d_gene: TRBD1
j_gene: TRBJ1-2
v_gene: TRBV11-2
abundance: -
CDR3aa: CASSQGQGSDYGYTF
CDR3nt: TGTGCCAGCAGCCAAGGACAGGGTAGTGATTATGGCTACACCTTC